The clone carrying this TCR beta chain was counted at least ten times. Antigen: not known. The sample comes from a study of T cells in Graves' hyperthyroidism and ophthalmopathy. The study's findings and limits: Researchers report that a 13 V-J model separated ophthalmopathy from stable hyperthyroidism. Most thyroid clonotypes that were expanded above 0.001 also turned up in blood.

Germline V gene lookup returns CDR1 LGHDT and CDR2 YNNKEL (reference sequence). The CDR3 runs to 14 residues. The V gene lost 0 bases and the J gene lost 0 bases, with 5 bases spanning the gap. Patients affected by ophthalmopathy presented a Clinical Activity Score of at least 3, a NOSPECS grade of at least 4, and disease duration below 3 months. Orbital computed tomography and thyroid ultrasound, together with serum TRAb and thyroxine and clinical symptoms, were used for diagnoses. The CDR3 regions of TCR beta were amplified from RNA transcripts. The HTBI set primed first-round TCR CDR3 RT-PCR. In TCRdb, the multiplex PCR reads were re-called with MiXCR into one record per CDR3 protein. The repertoire has almost 500,000 distinct CDR3 sequences, 22% of them found once; the top ten carry less than 65%.

The clonotype was recovered from a woman aged 70-85 years with Graves' ophthalmopathy. The sample comprised blood. V and J are TRBV3-1 and TRBJ1-1; unclear D gene. The CDR3 coding sequence is TGTGCCAGCAGCCAAGATGCCCTGAACACTGAAGCTTTCTTT. Its protein product is CASSQDALNTEAFF.